Each of the 22 T cell receptor beta chains below was sequenced from the same sample in a study of T cell responses to AZD1222 COVID-19 vaccine. Using immunoSEQ multiplex PCR, the repertoire was profiled, and TCRdb retains in-frame clones only, with some absent. The table shows fewer than 85,000 clones, with around 90% occurring only once. The specimen comprised peripheral blood, sampled 28 days after the second AZD1222 dose. The origin of the receptors is an adult who received the AZD1222 COVID-19 vaccine.

The genes are TRBV4-1 and TRBJ1-6; TRBD1 matches 10 bases. Germline trimming cut 0 bases from V and 9 bases from J; bases unmatched to any gene: 2. The CDR3 length is 15 residues. Germline CDR1 reads MGHRA; CDR2 reads YSYEKL. CDR3 in DNA: TGCGCCAGCAGCCAAGAGGGGACAGGGGTTTCACCCCTCCACTTT. Translating it yields CASSQEGTGVSPLHF.

The V call is TRBV11-3, the J call TRBJ1-4; D may be TRBD1 (5 bases). The V and J ends lost 3 bases and 4 bases respectively, with 27 bases between them. The length of the CDR3 is 20 residues. Germline V CDR1 and CDR2: SGHNT, YENEEA. Here the CDR3 DNA reads TGTGCCAGCAGCTTTGTTCGAAGTAATTACACAGGTATCAGTAATGAAAAACTGTTTTTT. Its protein product is CASSFVRSNYTGISNEKLFF.

The chain combines TRBV3-1 (or the pseudogene TRBV3-2) with TRBJ1-6, with 7 bases that match TRBD1. Germline CDR1 reads LGHDT; CDR2 reads YNNKEL (reference sequence). Trimming at V came to 4 bases and at J to 7 bases, leaving 7 bases not matched to a gene. CDR3 size: 15 residues. Here the CDR3 DNA reads TGTGCCAGCAGCCCATACGGGACAGAAAATTCACCCCTCCACTTT. As protein: CASSPYGTENSPLHF.

The rearrangement links TRBV20-1 to TRBJ2-1; 9 nucleotides match TRBD2. Losses at the gene ends were 3 bases for V and 2 bases for J; bases not matched to a gene: 11. This CDR3 is 17 amino acids long. Per the germline V gene, CDR1 is DFQATT and CDR2 is SNEGSKA (reference sequence). CDR3 residues: CSASGLAGFDAYNEQFF. For the CDR3, the DNA is TGCAGTGCTAGTGGGCTAGCGGGATTTGACGCCTACAATGAGCAGTTCTTC.

Written as DNA, the CDR3 is TGTGCCAGCAGCCCGGCCGCCAGGGGACACTCGAACACTGAAGCTTTCTTT. Protein: CASSPAARGHSNTEAFF. The chain links TRBV5-5 to TRBJ1-1; tentatively, D is TRBD1 (6 bases). V was pared by 4 bases and J by 1 base, with 20 bases between. CDR3 length equals 17 residues. In germline, CDR1 is SGHKS, CDR2 YYEKEE (reference sequence). Combining the CDR3 with reference TRBV5-5 and TRBJ1-1 gives the whole variable domain DAGVTQSPTHLIKTRGQQVTLRCSPISGHKSVSWYQQVLGQGPQFIFQYYEKEERGRGNFPDRFSARQFPNYSSELNVNALLLGDSALYLCASSPAARGHSNTEAFFGQGTRLTVV.

This chain links TRBV7-2 with TRBJ1-5, with TRBD1 matching over 9 bases. Germline-derived CDR1 and CDR2 are SGHTA and FQGNSA. V lost 1 base and J lost 7; bases outside the gene matches: 5. There are 15 residues in the CDR3. The CDR3 here is CASSLERTGAQPQHF. CDR3 DNA sequence: TGTGCCAGCAGCTTAGAAAGGACAGGGGCCCAGCCCCAGCATTTT.

This chain uses TRBV19 with TRBJ2-1; 9 bases are a match to TRBD2. CDR1 LNHDA and CDR2 SQIVND come from the germline V gene (reference sequence). V lost 1 base, J lost 7 bases, and 11 bases stayed unmatched. The CDR3 totals 17 residues. The CDR3 coding sequence is TGTGCCAGTAGTATAGCCCCGGGGCTAGCGGGGAGAAATGAGCAGTTCTTC. Translating it yields CASSIAPGLAGRNEQFF. The entire variable domain, with the rest obtained from reference TRBV19 and TRBJ2-1, is as follows: DGGITQSPKYLFRKEGQNVTLSCEQNLNHDAMYWYRQDPGQGLRLIYYSQIVNDFQKGDIAEGYSVSREKKESFPLTVTSAQKNPTAFYLCASSIAPGLAGRNEQFFGPGTRLTVL.

This clone has a handful of counts. V is TRBV12-5 and J is TRBJ2-2; the D is unclear. Trimming left V 6 bases short and J 4 bases short, with 15 bases between. CDR3 size: 15 residues. Germline lookup yields CDR1 LGHNT and CDR2 FRNRAP. The CDR3, as DNA: TGTGCTAGTGGCCCAGCCACAAGATCCACCGGGGAGCTGTTTTTT. Protein product: CASGPATRSTGELFF.

In DNA form, the CDR3 reads TGTGCCATCAAGACTAGCGGGGGATACAATGAGCAGTTCTTC. Amino acid sequence: CAIKTSGGYNEQFF. The chain joins TRBV10-3 to TRBJ2-1; 12 positions match TRBD2. CDR1 is ENHRY and CDR2 is SYGVKD in the germline V gene. The CDR3 consists of 14 residues. Trimming at V came to 7 bases and at J to 4 bases, leaving 2 bases not matched to a gene.

As for this clone: The sample carries other DNA sequences with the same CDR3. The rearrangement links TRBV3-1 (or the pseudogene TRBV3-2) to TRBJ2-7; unclear D gene. This CDR3 is 11 amino acids long. Germline assignment: CDR1 LGHDT and CDR2 YNNKEL (reference sequence). V lost 1 base and J lost 6, with 4 bases in between. The CDR3 spells CASSQGGEQYF. The CDR3 bases are TGTGCCAGCAGCCAAGGGGGCGAGCAGTACTTC.

This clone appeared once. The gene calls are TRBV7-2 and TRBJ1-1; D is unclear. Looked up from germline, CDR1 is SGHTA and CDR2 is FQGNSA. This CDR3 is 14 amino acids long. Deletions cut 3 bases from V and 3 bases from J, with 11 bases between. The CDR3 region has the DNA TGTGCCAGCAGCTTTAAGGGAGGCGACACTGAAGCTTTCTTT. Its protein product is CASSFKGGDTEAFF.

This chain links TRBV6-5 with TRBJ1-6; weak D call: TRBD1 (5 bases). Trimming shortened V by 11 bases and J by 5 bases, and 13 bases separated the two germline ends. Per germline, CDR1 MNHEY and CDR2 SVGAGI. The CDR3 covers 13 residues. The CDR3, as DNA: TGTGCCGGAGCCGCGGGACATAATTCACCCCTCCACTTT. Translated: CAGAAGHNSPLHF.

The rearrangement joins TRBV6-5 to TRBJ1-1; D is unclear. The CDR3 covers 15 residues. In germline, CDR1 is MNHEY, CDR2 SVGAGI. V was cut by 8 bases and J by 0 bases, with 16 bases left in between. CDR3 DNA: TGTGCCAGCTCCCAAGGCCCGGGGTTGAACACTGAAGCTTTCTTT. Its protein is CASSQGPGLNTEAFF.

There are a few counts of this clone. The genes are TRBV6-1 and TRBJ2-7, with 10 bases that match TRBD1. This CDR3 spans 15 amino acids. CDR1 is MNHNS and CDR2 is SASEGT in the germline V gene. J was trimmed by 3 bases and V by 1 base; bases with no gene match: 3. The CDR3 reads CASSEGQGAFYEQYF. Here the CDR3 DNA reads TGTGCCAGCAGTGAAGGACAGGGGGCTTTCTACGAGCAGTACTTC.

The J gene is TRBJ2-5, the V gene TRBV18; the D is unclear. The CDR3 has 13 amino acids. Germline CDR1 is KGHSH and CDR2 is LQKENI. Trimming left V 3 bases short and J 0 bases short, with 5 bases between. The CDR3 is CASSPPYQETQYF. The CDR3 nucleotides read TGTGCCAGCTCACCCCCGTACCAAGAGACCCAGTACTTC.

V usage is TRBV11-3 and J usage is TRBJ2-1; perhaps TRBD1 as D (5 bases). The CDR3 is 13 residues long. In germline, CDR1 is SGHNT, CDR2 YENEEA. V shed 1 base and J shed 9 bases, with 10 bases lying between them. CDR3 bases: TGTGCCAGCAGCTTAGGCAGGGCTGGTGAGCAGTTCTTC. Residues: CASSLGRAGEQFF.

CDR3 sequence (DNA): TGTGCCAGCAGCGTAGTGGCGGGCAGCTCCTACAATGAGCAGTTCTTC. It specifies CASSVVAGSSYNEQFF. The rearrangement links TRBV9 to TRBJ2-1; possible D gene TRBD2, 5 bases. The CDR3 consists of 16 residues. Germline V gene lookup returns CDR1 SGDLS and CDR2 YYNGEE. Trimming stripped 0 bases from V and 0 bases from J, with 10 bases between.

This clone came up once. The chain is built from TRBV3-1 (or the pseudogene TRBV3-2) and TRBJ2-3, with TRBD1 identical over 9 bases. V was pared by 5 bases and J by 4 bases, with 7 bases of the junction left unmatched. Per the germline V gene, CDR1 is LGHDT and CDR2 is YNNKEL (reference sequence). The CDR3 is made up of 15 amino acids. CDR3: CASSSGQGIADTQYF. The DNA of the CDR3 is TGTGCCAGCAGCTCGGGACAGGGAATTGCAGATACGCAGTATTTT.

V and J are TRBV7-3 and TRBJ2-1; no definite D call. The V gene lost 3 bases and the J gene lost 0 bases, with 9 bases spanning the gap. Germline V gene sequence: CDR1 SGHTA, CDR2 FQGTGA. The CDR3 contains 15 residues. Here the CDR3 reads CASSLDGFSYNEQFF. CDR3 in DNA: TGTGCCAGCAGCTTGGACGGCTTCTCCTACAATGAGCAGTTCTTC.

This chain uses TRBV2 with TRBJ1-1; D is perhaps TRBD1 (5 bases). V was shortened by 6 bases and J by 6 bases, with 14 bases between the two germline ends. The length of the CDR3 is 13 residues. Germline CDR1 and CDR2: SNHLY and FYNNEI. The CDR3 DNA reads TGTGCCAGCAGCGCAGGGAGGCCCGCTGAAGCTTTCTTT. Its protein product is CASSAGRPAEAFF.

The CDR3: CASSLDAGGTEAFF. As DNA, the CDR3 is TGTGCCAGCAGCTTAGACGCCGGAGGAACTGAAGCTTTCTTT. The chain combines TRBV7-3 with TRBJ1-1; D ambiguous. Germline CDR1 and CDR2: SGHTA and FQGTGA. Trimming stripped 2 bases from V and 5 bases from J, with 12 bases between. The CDR3 has 14 amino acids.

This chain uses TRBV7-9 with TRBJ1-1; D is possibly TRBD1 (5 bases). Germline CDR1 and CDR2: SEHNR and FQNEAQ (reference sequence). CDR3 length: 15 amino acids. V was pared by 1 base and J by 0 bases, with 9 bases between. In DNA, the CDR3 is TGTGCCAGCAGCTTAGACTGGGGCGTGAACACTGAAGCTTTCTTT. Encoded protein: CASSLDWGVNTEAFF. The entire variable domain, with the rest obtained from reference TRBV7-9 and TRBJ1-1, is as follows: DTGVSQNPRHKITKRGQNVTFRCDPISEHNRLYWYRQTLGQGPEFLTYFQNEAQLEKSRLLSDRFSAERPKGSFSTLEIQRTEQGDSAMYLCASSLDWGVNTEAFFGQGTRLTVV.